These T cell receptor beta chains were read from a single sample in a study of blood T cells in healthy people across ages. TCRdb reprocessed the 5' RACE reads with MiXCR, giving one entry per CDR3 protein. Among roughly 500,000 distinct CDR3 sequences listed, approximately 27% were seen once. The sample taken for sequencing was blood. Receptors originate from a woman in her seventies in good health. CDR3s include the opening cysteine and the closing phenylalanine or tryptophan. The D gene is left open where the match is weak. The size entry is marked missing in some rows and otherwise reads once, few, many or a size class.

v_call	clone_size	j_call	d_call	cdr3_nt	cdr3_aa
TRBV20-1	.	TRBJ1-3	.	TGCAGTGCTAGACCAGGGATCTCTTCTGGAAACACCATATATTTT	CSARPGISSGNTIYF
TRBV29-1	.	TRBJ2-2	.	TGCAGCGCACGAGAGAGCGGGGAGCTGTTTTTT	CSARESGELFF
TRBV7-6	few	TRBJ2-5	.	TGTGCCAGCAGCTTAAGCCTGCCAGGGATGGCGGAGACCCAGTACTTC	CASSLSLPGMAETQYF
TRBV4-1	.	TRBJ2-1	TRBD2	TGCGCCGGCAGCCAAGGACGGCGGGGGGTCTACAATGAGCAGTTCTTC	CAGSQGRRGVYNEQFF
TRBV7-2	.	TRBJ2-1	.	TGTGCCAGCAGCTTAAGGATCGTCGCGAGTCCCTACAATGAGCAGTTCTTC	CASSLRIVASPYNEQFF
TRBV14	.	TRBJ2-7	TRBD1	TGTGCCAGCAGCCACCGGGACAGGTACTCCTACGAGCAGTACTTC	CASSHRDRYSYEQYF
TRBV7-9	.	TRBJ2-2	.	TGTGCCAGCAGCTTTACCAGTCTGGGCACCGGGGAGCTGTTTTTT	CASSFTSLGTGELFF
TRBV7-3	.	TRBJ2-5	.	TGTGCCAGCAGCTTGGGCCCTGGCCGGGAAGAGACCCAGTACTTC	CASSLGPGREETQYF
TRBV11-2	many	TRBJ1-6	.	TGTGCCAGCAGTCTATATAATTCACCCCTCCACTTT	CASSLYNSPLHF
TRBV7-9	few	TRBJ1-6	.	TGTGCCAGCAGCCCGAGGGTGGATAGGTATAATTCACCCCTCCACTTT	CASSPRVDRYNSPLHF
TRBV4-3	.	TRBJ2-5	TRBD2	TGCGCCAGCAGCCAAGCGGGTAGCGGGGGTCTGGAGACCCAGTACTTC	CASSQAGSGGLETQYF
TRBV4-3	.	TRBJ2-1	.	TGCGCCAGCAGCCTTAGAGACGACGGCTCCCACAATGAGCAGTTCTTC	CASSLRDDGSHNEQFF
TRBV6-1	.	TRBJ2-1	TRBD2	TGTGCCAGCAGTGAAGCGCCGGGGGGCTCCTACAATGAGCAGTTCTTC	CASSEAPGGSYNEQFF
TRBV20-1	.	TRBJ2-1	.	TGCAGTGCTAGCCCCCAGGAATTCTGCAATGAGCAGTTCTTC	CSASPQEFCNEQFF
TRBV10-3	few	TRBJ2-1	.	TGTGCCATCAGTGCGAATTACAATGAGCAGTTCTTC	CAISANYNEQFF
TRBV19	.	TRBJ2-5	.	TGTGCCAGTAGTATCGCGTCTTCTCGGGAGACCCAGTACTTC	CASSIASSRETQYF
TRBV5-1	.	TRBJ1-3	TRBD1	TGCGCCAGCAGCTTTACAGGGGATTTCAGAAACACCATATATTTT	CASSFTGDFRNTIYF
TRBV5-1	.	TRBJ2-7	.	TGCGCCAGCAGCTTGGGGGCAGCGGACTACTCCTACGAGCAGTACTTC	CASSLGAADYSYEQYF
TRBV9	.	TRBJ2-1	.	TGTGCCAGCAGCGTAGAATCTTCCAATGAGCAGTTCTTC	CASSVESSNEQFF
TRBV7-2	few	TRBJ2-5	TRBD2	TGTGCCAGCAGCCGACTCGGGGCGGGGGAAGAGACCCAGTACTTC	CASSRLGAGEETQYF
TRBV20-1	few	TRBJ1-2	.	TGCAGTGCCCTAACCTTATCTTGGGGCTACACCTTC	CSALTLSWGYTF
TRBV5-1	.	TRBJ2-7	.	TGCGCCAGCAGCATGGACAACTCCTACGAGCAGTACTTC	CASSMDNSYEQYF
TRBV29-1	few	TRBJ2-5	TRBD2	TGCAGCGTTGAAGGGGGCAGTGGCGGGGGGTCGACGGAGACCCAGTACTTC	CSVEGGSGGGSTETQYF
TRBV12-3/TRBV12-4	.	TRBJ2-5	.	TGTGCCAGCAGTTTCTATCGGCGGCAGATAGAGACCCAGTACTTC	CASSFYRRQIETQYF
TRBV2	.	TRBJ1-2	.	TGTGCCAGCAGTGGGAATAACTATGGCTACACCTTC	CASSGNNYGYTF
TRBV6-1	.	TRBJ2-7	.	TGTGCCAGCAGGCCGGGGGACGAGCAGTACTTC	CASRPGDEQYF
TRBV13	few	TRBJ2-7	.	TGTGCCAGCAGCCAAGGCGCAGCGTCCCGGACGGTGCAGTACTTC	CASSQGAASRTVQYF
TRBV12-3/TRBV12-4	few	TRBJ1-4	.	TGTGCCAGCAGTTTATCCGGGGGTGGTGAAAAACTGTTTTTT	CASSLSGGGEKLFF
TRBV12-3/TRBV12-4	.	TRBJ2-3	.	TGTGCCAGCAGTTTAATGCTAGTCCAAGTGGATACGCAGTATTTT	CASSLMLVQVDTQYF
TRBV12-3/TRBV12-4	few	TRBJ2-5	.	TGTGCCAGCAGTCCCCAACCCAGGGGAGGAGAGACCCAGTACTTC	CASSPQPRGGETQYF
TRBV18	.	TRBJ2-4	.	TGTGCCAGCTCACTCGCAACGGGACACGGTTTGGGTACCGGCAAAAACATTCAGTACTTC	CASSLATGHGLGTGKNIQYF
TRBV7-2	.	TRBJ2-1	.	TGTGCCAGCAGCCCCTCGCGAAGGGGCTCCTACAATGAGCAGTTCTTC	CASSPSRRGSYNEQFF
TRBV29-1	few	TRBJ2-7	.	TGCAGCGTTGAGGCCGGCACCTACGAGCAGTACTTC	CSVEAGTYEQYF
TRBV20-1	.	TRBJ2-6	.	TGCAGTGCTAGGGCGATTAGGACCTCTGGGGCCAACGTCCTGACTTTC	CSARAIRTSGANVLTF
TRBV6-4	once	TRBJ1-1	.	TGTGTCAGCAGTGGCCAGGCCGGGGGGCTCACTGAAGCTTTCTTT	CVSSGQAGGLTEAFF
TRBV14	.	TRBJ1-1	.	TGTGCCAGCATCCGAATCGGGGAAGCTTTCTTT	CASIRIGEAFF
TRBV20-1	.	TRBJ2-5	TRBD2	TGCAGCCTAGCGGGGGGGCCCCAAGAGACCCAGTACTTC	CSLAGGPQETQYF
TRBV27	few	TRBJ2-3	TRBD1	TGTGCCAGCAGTTTAGGTGTAGGGGACAGGGTCACAGATACGCAGTATTTT	CASSLGVGDRVTDTQYF
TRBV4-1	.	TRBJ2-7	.	TGCGCCAGCAGCCAAGGCATTGGGAGTGCCACCTACGAGCAGTACTTC	CASSQGIGSATYEQYF
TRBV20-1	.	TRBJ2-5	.	TGCAGTGCTAGAGATCAGCACAGAGACCAGGAGACCCAGTACTTC	CSARDQHRDQETQYF
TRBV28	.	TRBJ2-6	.	TGTGCCAGCAGCATCGGGGCCAACGTCCTGACTTTC	CASSIGANVLTF
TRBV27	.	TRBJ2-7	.	TGTGCCAGCAGTTTACGCGGGGGCCAATCCTACGAGCAGTACTTC	CASSLRGGQSYEQYF
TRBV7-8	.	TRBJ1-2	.	TGTGCCAGCAGCTTAGTCCCCCAGAACTATGGCTACACCTTC	CASSLVPQNYGYTF
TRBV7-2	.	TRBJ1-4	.	TGTGCCAGCAGCTTAGATGGCAGGGGTCTTTCTAATGAAAAACTGTCTTTT	CASSLDGRGLSNEKLSF
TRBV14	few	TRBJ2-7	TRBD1	TGTGCCAGCAGCCACACTTGGGACAGCGAGCAGTACTTC	CASSHTWDSEQYF
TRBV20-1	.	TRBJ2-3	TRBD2	TGCAGTGCTACCGGAGCTAGCGGGGCAGATACGCAGTATTTT	CSATGASGADTQYF
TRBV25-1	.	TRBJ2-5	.	TGTGCCAGCAGTGAAACCGGGAGGGGGCGACTCCAGGAGACCCAGTACTTC	CASSETGRGRLQETQYF
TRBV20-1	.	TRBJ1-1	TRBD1	TGCAGTGCTTCCCGGGACAGGGGGGTACGGGGCACTGAAGCTTTCTTT	CSASRDRGVRGTEAFF
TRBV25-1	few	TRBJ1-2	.	TGTGCCAGCAGTGACGGGTCTAACTATGGCTACACCTTC	CASSDGSNYGYTF
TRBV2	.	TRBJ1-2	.	TGTGCCAGCAGTCCGAACAGAGGACCTAACTATGGCTACACCTTC	CASSPNRGPNYGYTF
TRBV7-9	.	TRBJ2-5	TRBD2	TGTGCCAGCAGCTCACGATCCTCCGGTGGGGGGGTAGAGACCCAGTACTTC	CASSSRSSGGGVETQYF